Listed below are T cell receptor beta chains from one sample, sequenced in a study of breast tumors, draining lymph nodes, adjacent tissues. From the multiplex PCR reads, TCRdb called clonotypes with MiXCR, one entry per CDR3 protein. The sample contains 60,000 to 75,000 distinct CDR3 sequences, approximately 57% of which appear only once. Sequencing used breast tumor tissue. All receptors derive from a female donor with breast cancer. Some clones in this sample may be carry-over from other donors' samples. CDR3s include the opening cysteine and the closing phenylalanine or tryptophan. D genes are given only for firm matches. The size of a clone is reported for some rows only, either as once, few or many, or as a class for expanded clones.

clone_size	v_call	j_call	d_call	cdr3_aa	cdr3_nt
-	TRBV19	TRBJ2-3	TRBD2	CASSGLATDTQYF	TGTGCCAGTAGTGGACTAGCCACAGATACGCAGTATTTT
-	TRBV29-1	TRBJ1-3	-	CSVGGAGLGNTIYF	TGCAGCGTTGGGGGGGCCGGGCTCGGAAACACCATATATTTT
-	TRBV2	TRBJ1-1	-	CASRPQGNTEAFF	TGTGCCAGCAGGCCTCAGGGGAACACTGAAGCTTTCTTT
-	TRBV20-1	TRBJ2-7	TRBD1	CSVGRSDRGRNEQYF	TGCAGTGTTGGGAGAAGCGACAGGGGGAGAAACGAGCAGTACTTC
-	TRBV11-1	TRBJ1-6	-	CASSAGSNKTRGKYNSPLHF	TGTGCCAGCAGCGCCGGGTCTAACAAAACCCGGGGGAAATATAATTCACCCCTCCACTTT
once	TRBV10-2	TRBJ2-7	-	CASKTGPNSYEQYF	TGCGCCAGCAAGACGGGACCGAACTCCTACGAGCAGTACTTC
-	TRBV5-6	TRBJ1-5	-	CASSLGRGTNQPQHF	TGTGCCAGCAGCTTGGGCAGGGGCACAAATCAGCCCCAGCATTTT
few	TRBV11-2	TRBJ2-3	TRBD2	CASSLVSGGAADTQYF	TGTGCCAGCAGCTTAGTTAGCGGGGGGGCTGCAGATACGCAGTATTTT
many	TRBV18	TRBJ2-5	TRBD1	CASSPSPGQGSETQYF	TGTGCCAGCTCACCCTCTCCGGGACAGGGGTCCGAGACCCAGTACTTC
-	TRBV14	TRBJ2-2	TRBD2	CASSQVRTSGIGELFF	TGTGCCAGCAGCCAAGTAAGGACTAGCGGCATCGGGGAGCTGTTTTTT